Sequencing of this TCR beta chain was carried out in a study of CD8 T cells in Susac syndrome. A word on this clonotype: No antigen is known for it.

The multiple sclerosis control group comprised treatment-naive patients with stable or active relapsing-remitting disease. CD8+ and CD4+ T cells were negatively isolated; TEMRA cells were FACS-enriched. The CDR3 is 10 amino acids. V was clipped by 5 bases and J by 8 bases, with 9 bases between them. Germline CDR1 is GTSNPN and CDR2 is SVGIG (reference sequence). RNA was extracted with the RNeasy kit, and a quantity of roughly 0.5 to 1 ug was reverse transcribed using random hexamers. Amplification of TCR beta CDR3 by immunoSEQ multiplex PCR spanned 54 Vbeta and 13 Jbeta. TCRdb independently ran MiXCR on the immunoSEQ multiplex PCR reads; one entry per CDR3 protein. The sample includes 130,000 or so distinct CDR3 sequences, roughly 76% seen only once; the top ten take 0.5% to 0.65%. Regarding the study as a whole: The number of individuals included in the study's TCR sequencing and HLA analysis was acknowledged as relatively small.

The origin of this receptor is a human donor with multiple sclerosis. Sequencing was performed on CD8+ T cells from PBMCs. The chain employs TRBV30 and TRBJ1-2; D unresolved. The CDR3 nucleotides read TGTGCCTGGGGATTGTTCGGCTACACCTTC. Amino acid sequence: CAWGLFGYTF.